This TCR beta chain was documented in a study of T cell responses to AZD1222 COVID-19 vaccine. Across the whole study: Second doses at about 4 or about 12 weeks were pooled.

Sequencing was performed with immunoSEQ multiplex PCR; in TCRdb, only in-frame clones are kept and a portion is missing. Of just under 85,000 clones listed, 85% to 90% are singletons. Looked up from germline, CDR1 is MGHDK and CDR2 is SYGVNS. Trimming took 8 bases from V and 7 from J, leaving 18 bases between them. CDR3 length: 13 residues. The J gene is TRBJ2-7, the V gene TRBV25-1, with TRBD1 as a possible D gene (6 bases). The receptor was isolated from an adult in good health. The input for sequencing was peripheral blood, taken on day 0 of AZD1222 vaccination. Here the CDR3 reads CASGEQGSGEQYF. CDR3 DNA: TGTGCCAGCGGGGAACAGGGATCGGGAGAGCAGTACTTC.